This T cell receptor (beta chain) was identified in a study of blood T cell repertoires in COVID-19. The wider study: Samples of COVID-19 (acute and convalescent) were obtained from the United States, Italy and Spain. T cells, B-cell-depleted T cells, or PBMCs provided the cDNA or gDNA that served as material.

As handled by the study authors: The authors estimated nucleated cell counts from reference gene primer amplification. Sequenced by immunoSEQ multiplex PCR; TCRdb stores in-frame clones only, minus some. That table furnishes V, J and clone size, whereas the DNA furnished D and trimming. The table lists some 150,000 clones, around 83% of them singletons. Trimming stripped 0 bases from V and 4 bases from J, with 9 bases between. CDR1 KGHDR and CDR2 SFDVKD come from the germline V gene. The CDR3 extends over 15 amino acids. The source material was peripheral blood. The TCR comes from a human donor with acute or convalescent COVID-19. The donor label of this sample is uncertain. This rearrangement joins TRBV24-1 to TRBJ2-1, with a weak D call TRBD2 (5 bases). The chain's CDR3 is CATSDLGGSYNEQFF. CDR3 nucleotide sequence: TGTGCCACCAGTGATTTGGGCGGGTCGTACAATGAGCAGTTCTTC.